The clone carrying this TCR beta chain came up once. Unsorted PBMC contributed roughly 320 ng DNA, 25,000 to 35,000 T cell genomes, to each replicate PCR. The team ran DNA from unsorted PBMCs on ten immunoSEQ deep assay plates for sequencing. Per the original methods: There were no quality scores in the junction-only immunoSEQ sequences, so filtering differed. The data were produced by immunoSEQ multiplex PCR, yet TCRdb's version contains in-frame clones alone and is incomplete. V, J and clone size were drawn from that table, and D and trimming were deduced from the DNA. The table has fewer than 600,000 clones, roughly four fifths seen once. The data derive from a study of shared clonotypes between healthy human individuals. Genomic DNA came from 85 million to 95 million PBMCs in unsorted samples. The V gene's germline CDR1 is SQVTM and CDR2 ANQGSEA. V was shortened by 3 bases and J by 3 bases, with 11 bases between the two germline ends. The CDR3 has 14 amino acids.

The source of this sequence is a woman aged 40 to 50 in good health. Some clones in this sample may be carry-over from other donors' samples. V and J are TRBV29-1 and TRBJ2-2; D might be TRBD2 (6 bases). Sequencing was carried out using PBMCs. The CDR3 bases are TGCAGCGTTGAGGGGCCTAGCGACACCGGGGAGCTGTTTTTT. The encoded protein is CSVEGPSDTGELFF.